In this sample, the clone carrying this TCR beta chain turned up a few times. Additional DNA sequences in this sample encode the identical CDR3. The data were obtained in a study of CD8+ T cells in alopecia areata. Sequencing templates came from extracted RNA that was reverse transcribed into cDNA. Method: immunoSEQ multiplex PCR; TCRdb's copy keeps in-frame clones and lacks some. Of fewer than 110,000 clones detected, approximately 84% appear once; the ten largest clones hold around 10%. Treatment noted: oral pan-JAK inhibitor, 5-10 mg twice daily. The TCR comes from a human donor with alopecia areata. The material was CD8+ T cells sorted from blood, obtained between weeks 30 and 35, from a patient treated with tofacitinib.

This chain's CDR3 is CASSPQGGEQYF. For the CDR3, the DNA is TGTGCCAGCAGTCCGCAGGGGGGCGAGCAGTACTTC. The V and J genes are TRBV27 and TRBJ2-7, with a weak D call TRBD1 (7 bases). The CDR3 loop spans 12 amino acids. Trimming cost V 5 bases and J 6 bases, with 11 bases left between them. Germline-derived CDR1 and CDR2 are MNHEY and SMNVEV (reference sequence).